This T cell receptor beta chain came from a study of PD-1 blockade in mismatch repair-deficient tumors. The wider study: Enrolled about 2012-2016, patients had progressing, pretreated mismatch repair-deficient cancers of over nine types. Overall study results and limits: After pembrolizumab, tumor-resident clones rose rapidly, then generally contracted before radiologic responses.

Mismatch repair deficiency was confirmed in all patients, by PCR or immunohistochemistry. Germline V gives CDR1 GTSNPN, CDR2 SVGIG (reference sequence). With 2 bases removed from V and 9 bases from J, the gap between germline ends came to 8 bases. The CDR3 extends over 11 amino acids. As regards this clone: What it recognizes is unknown.

Clones were read by immunoSEQ multiplex PCR, and TCRdb kept only the in-frame ones, dropping some. Among some 45,000 clones listed, around three quarters were seen once. Specimen: PBMCs, collected before pembrolizumab treatment. This sequence originates from an adult with mismatch repair-deficient cancer. The V and J genes are TRBV30 and TRBJ2-1; D gene ambiguous. CDR3 nucleotide sequence: TGTGCCTGGAGTTACACTTCTGAGCAGTTCTTC. Its translation is CAWSYTSEQFF. Using reference TRBV30 and TRBJ2-1 for the parts outside the CDR3, the full variable domain is SQTIHQWPATLVQPVGSPLSLECTVEGTSNPNLYWYRQAAGRGLQLLFYSVGIGQISSEVPQNLSASRPQDRQFILSSKKLLLSDSGFYLCAWSYTSEQFFGPGTRLTVL.